This T cell receptor (beta chain) was recovered during a study of cytomegalovirus exposure and HLA in healthy donors. This clone showed up just once. Its specificity is unknown. Donors showed nominal health when sampled, although they likely had unrecorded immune exposures. The PCR used 60 Vbeta and 13 Jbeta primers. Libraries were prepared by immunoSEQ multiplex PCR; TCRdb keeps only in-frame clonotypes and omits some of them. The sample shows 150,000 or so clones, 60% to 85% of them seen only once. V shed 4 bases and J shed 5 bases, with 18 bases lying between them. CDR1 and CDR2 from the germline V gene are SGHNT and YYREEE (reference sequence). This CDR3 contains 15 residues. Study-wide results and caveats: There were under 200 TCR beta chains listed as cytomegalovirus-associated.

This TCR derives from a woman aged 40 to 49 in good health and CMV-seronegative. Sequences were obtained from PBMCs. The rearrangement links TRBV5-4 to TRBJ2-5; no clear D gene. The CDR3 loop reads CASSPMTRTRETQYF. The CDR3, as DNA: TGTGCCAGCAGCCCAATGACTCGAACACGGGAGACCCAGTACTTC.